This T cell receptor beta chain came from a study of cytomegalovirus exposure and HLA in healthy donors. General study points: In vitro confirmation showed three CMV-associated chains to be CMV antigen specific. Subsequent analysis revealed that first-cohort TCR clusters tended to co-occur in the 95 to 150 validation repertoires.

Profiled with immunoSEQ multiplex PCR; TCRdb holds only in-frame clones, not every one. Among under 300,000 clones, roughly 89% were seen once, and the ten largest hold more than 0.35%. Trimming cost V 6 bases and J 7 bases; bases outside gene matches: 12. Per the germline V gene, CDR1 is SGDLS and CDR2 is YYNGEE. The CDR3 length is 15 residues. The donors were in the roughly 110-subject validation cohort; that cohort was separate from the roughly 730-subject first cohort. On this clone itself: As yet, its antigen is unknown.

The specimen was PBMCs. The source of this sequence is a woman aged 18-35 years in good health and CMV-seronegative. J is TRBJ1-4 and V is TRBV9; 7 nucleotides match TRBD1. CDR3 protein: CASTKSGGSSEKLFF. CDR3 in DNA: TGTGCCAGCACCAAATCAGGGGGTTCATCTGAAAAACTGTTTTTT.